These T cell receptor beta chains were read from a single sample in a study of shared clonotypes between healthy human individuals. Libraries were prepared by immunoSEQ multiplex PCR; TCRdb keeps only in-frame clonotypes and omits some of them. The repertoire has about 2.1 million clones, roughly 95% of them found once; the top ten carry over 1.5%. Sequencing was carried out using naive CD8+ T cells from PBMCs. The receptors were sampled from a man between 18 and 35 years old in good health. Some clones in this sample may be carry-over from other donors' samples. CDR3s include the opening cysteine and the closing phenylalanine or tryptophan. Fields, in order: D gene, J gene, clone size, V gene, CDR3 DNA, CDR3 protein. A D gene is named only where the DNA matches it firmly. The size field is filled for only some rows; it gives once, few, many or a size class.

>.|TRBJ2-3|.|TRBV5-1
TGCGCCAGCAGCTTGGACAGGATGCATGGAGATACGCAGTATTTT
CASSLDRMHGDTQYF
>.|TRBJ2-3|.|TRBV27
TGTGCCAGCAGTTTACGTCTTAGGGATCGATGGTATTTT
CASSLRLRDRWYF
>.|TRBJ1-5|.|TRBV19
TGTGCCAGTAGTACCCATGGGACCGAGATTCGGCATTTT
CASSTHGTEIRHF
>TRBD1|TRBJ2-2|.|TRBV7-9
TGTGCCAGCAGCTTACCCGGACAGGACCCGAACACCGGGGAGCTGTTTTTT
CASSLPGQDPNTGELFF
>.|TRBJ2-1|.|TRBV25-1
TGTGCCAGCAGTGAATGGGGTAAAGGGCTCGACAATGAGCAGTTCTTC
CASSEWGKGLDNEQFF
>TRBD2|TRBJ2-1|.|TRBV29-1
TGCAGCGTTGAAGGTCAGGGTGGCGGGAGGTCCTACAATGAGCAGTTCTTC
CSVEGQGGGRSYNEQFF
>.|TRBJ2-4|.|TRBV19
TGTGCCAGTAGTATAGCGGGATCCGGGCCCATTCAGTACTTC
CASSIAGSGPIQYF
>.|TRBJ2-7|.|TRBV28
TGTGCCAGCAGTTACCCAAGAAGATCAGGGTACGAGCAGTACTTC
CASSYPRRSGYEQYF
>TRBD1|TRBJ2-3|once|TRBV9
TGTGCCAGCAGCGACCGGGACAGGGTTGCAGATACGCAGTATTTT
CASSDRDRVADTQYF
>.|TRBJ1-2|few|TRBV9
TGTGCCAGCAGCGACCCTAGGACCTACTATGGCTACACCTTC
CASSDPRTYYGYTF
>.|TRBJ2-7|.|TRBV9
TGTGCCAGCAGCGTAGACCCAAGATCCGGGACCGCCTACGAGCAGTACTTC
CASSVDPRSGTAYEQYF
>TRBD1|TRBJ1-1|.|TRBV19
TGTGCCAGTAGTTACGGGACAGGACCCACTGAAGCTTTCTTT
CASSYGTGPTEAFF
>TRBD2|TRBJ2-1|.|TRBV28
TGTGCCAGCAGGCCCCAGCGGGGGTTCTCCTACAATGAGCAGTTCTTC
CASRPQRGFSYNEQFF
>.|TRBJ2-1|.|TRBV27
TGTGCCAGCAGTTTAATGGCTAGCGAGTACAATGAGCAGTTCTTC
CASSLMASEYNEQFF
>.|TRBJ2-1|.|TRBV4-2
TGTGCCAGCAGCCAAGGAGGGATCATTGGCGGTAACTCCTACAATGAGCAGTTCTTC
CASSQGGIIGGNSYNEQFF
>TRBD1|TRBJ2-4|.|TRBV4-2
TGTGCCAGCAGCCAAGATCCGACAGGGGTGGGCAAAAACATTCAGTACTTC
CASSQDPTGVGKNIQYF
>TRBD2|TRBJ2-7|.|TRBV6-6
TGTGCCAGCAGTTACCAGCTAGCGGGAGGGCCTGAACACTTC
CASSYQLAGGPEHF
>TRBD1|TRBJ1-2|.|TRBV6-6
TGTGCCAGTGGCCCTGGGACAGGGAATGGCTACACCTTC
CASGPGTGNGYTF
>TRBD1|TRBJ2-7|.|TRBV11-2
TGTGCCAGCAGCTTAGGAATGGGACAGGGTTTTGACGAGCAGTACTTC
CASSLGMGQGFDEQYF
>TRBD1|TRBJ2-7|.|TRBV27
TGTGCCAGCAGTTTCAGGACAGGACCGCAGGAGCAGTACTTC
CASSFRTGPQEQYF
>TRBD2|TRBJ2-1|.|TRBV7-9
TGTGCCAGCAGCGCCGCCCAGCGGGACTACAATGAGCAGTTCTTC
CASSAAQRDYNEQFF
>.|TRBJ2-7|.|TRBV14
TGTGCCAGCAGCCGCTTCCGCCTCTACGAGCAGTACTTC
CASSRFRLYEQYF
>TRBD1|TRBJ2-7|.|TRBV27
TGTGCCAGCAGTTGGGACAGGGGGGGAAACGAGCAGTACTTC
CASSWDRGGNEQYF
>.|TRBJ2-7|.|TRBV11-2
TGTGCCAGCAGCTTGGAAGGATACTACGAGCAGTACTTC
CASSLEGYYEQYF
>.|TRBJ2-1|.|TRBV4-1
TGCGCCAGCAGCCAAGATCTGAATGAGCAGTTCTTC
CASSQDLNEQFF